The 19 T cell receptor beta chains reported below all come from one sample, sequenced in a study of OX40 agonist ivuxolimab in advanced cancers. Only in-frame clones appear in the TCRdb table, and some are missing; sequencing was by immunoSEQ multiplex PCR. The top ten hold around 0.44% of the sample, which has fewer than 100,000 clones, 84% seen once. The sample in question was CD4+ or CD8+ T cells sorted from blood, obtained in a trial of the OX40 agonist ivuxolimab. Receptors were obtained from an adult with an advanced solid tumor such as melanoma, head and neck, liver or kidney cancer.

The gene calls are TRBV2 and TRBJ1-2; possibly TRBD1 for D (5 bases). Per germline, CDR1 SNHLY and CDR2 FYNNEI. CDR3 length: 11 amino acids. Between the trimmed V and J ends, which lost 8 bases and 8 bases, there was a span of 12 bases. The CDR3 DNA reads TGTGCCAGCGAGCGGGAGGGGGGCTACACCTTC. Its translation is CASEREGGYTF.

The chain is built from TRBV27 and TRBJ2-3; the match to TRBD2 covers 10 bases. Germline assignment: CDR1 MNHEY and CDR2 SMNVEV (reference sequence). The junction had 10 bases not matched to a gene; V was cut back by 5 bases and J by 11 bases. The CDR3 is made up of 14 amino acids. CDR3 sequence reads: CASSPRTSGTGQYF. The CDR3 DNA follows: TGTGCCAGCAGTCCCCGTACTAGCGGGACTGGGCAGTATTTT.

The chain employs TRBV18 and TRBJ1-2, with TRBD1 matching 10 bases. CDR3 size: 14 residues. With 2 bases clipped from V and 7 bases from J, the junction kept 4 bases outside the gene matches. Germline V CDR1 and CDR2: KGHSH, LQKENI. This chain's CDR3 is CASSPGTGDFGYTF. CDR3 DNA sequence: TGTGCCAGCTCACCAGGGACAGGGGATTTTGGCTACACCTTC.

This clone was recorded once. The chain has TRBV15 and TRBJ2-7; D is perhaps TRBD1 (6 bases). Trimming removed 0 bases from V and 4 bases from J, with 13 bases in between. Germline lookup yields CDR1 LNHNV and CDR2 YYDKDF (reference sequence). The CDR3 sequence is 15 residues long. The CDR3 region has the DNA TGTGCCACCAGCAGAGATCCAGGGGATGCGTACGAGCAGTACTTC. Its protein is CATSRDPGDAYEQYF.

A single count supports this clone. The chain employs TRBV2 and TRBJ1-5; the match to TRBD1 covers 7 bases. There are 16 residues in the CDR3. Germline V gene lookup returns CDR1 SNHLY and CDR2 FYNNEI. V lost 4 bases, J lost 0 bases, and 6 bases stayed unmatched. The CDR3 nucleotides are TGTGCCAGCAGTGGGACCGGGACAGATAGCAATCAGCCCCAGCATTTT. It translates to CASSGTGTDSNQPQHF. Full variable domain (missing parts from reference TRBV2 and TRBJ1-5): EPEVTQTPSHQVTQMGQEVILRCVPISNHLYFYWYRQILGQKVEFLVSFYNNEISEKSEIFDDQFSVERPDGSNFTLKIRSTKLEDSAMYFCASSGTGTDSNQPQHFGDGTRLSIL.

This sequence joins TRBV18 and TRBJ1-4; TRBD1 might be the D (6 bases). This CDR3 has 13 amino acids. V lost 4 bases and J lost 8, with 11 bases in between. Germline CDR1 and CDR2: KGHSH and LQKENI. CDR3 sequence: CASSQGVREKLFF. The CDR3 DNA sequence: TGTGCCAGCTCACAGGGGGTTCGGGAAAAACTGTTTTTT.

The J gene is TRBJ1-3, the V gene TRBV18; D possibly corresponds to TRBD1 (6 bases). Trimming pared 3 bases from V and 4 bases from J, leaving 10 bases between. The CDR3 consists of 14 residues. Germline CDR1 KGHSH, CDR2 LQKENI. DNA for the CDR3: TGTGCCAGCTCACCTCCAGGGACAGGAAACACCATATATTTT. It yields the protein CASSPPGTGNTIYF.

The J gene is TRBJ2-1, the V gene TRBV13; D remains unclear. Trimming took 2 bases from V and 3 from J, leaving 14 bases between them. CDR1 and CDR2 (germline): PRHDT, FYEKMQ (reference sequence). CDR3 length equals 16 residues. The CDR3 DNA is TGTGCCAGCAGCTTAAAGTCAGCATTCAGCTACAATGAGCAGTTCTTC. Translated, it gives CASSLKSAFSYNEQFF.

The V and J genes are TRBV6-5 and TRBJ2-3, with TRBD2 matching over 8 bases. Losses at the gene ends were 8 bases for V and 8 bases for J; bases not matched to a gene: 15. Germline CDR1 and CDR2: MNHEY and SVGAGI. CDR3 length: 15 amino acids. The CDR3 bases are TGTGCCAGCCGAACTCCCGGGACTAGATTCAGTACGCAGTATTTT. The encoded protein is CASRTPGTRFSTQYF.

The genes are TRBV28 and TRBJ1-6; D unclear. V was trimmed by 5 bases and J by 10 bases, leaving 15 bases between them. CDR1 and CDR2 from the germline V gene are MDHEN and SYDVKM. This CDR3 spans 14 amino acids. The chain's CDR3 is CASSRVAGGSPLHF. The CDR3 nucleotides read TGTGCCAGCAGTCGGGTTGCGGGCGGATCACCCCTCCACTTT.

The chain joins TRBV5-4 to TRBJ1-1; D not certain. CDR1 is SGHNT and CDR2 is YYREEE in the germline V gene (reference sequence). The CDR3 is made up of 13 amino acids. V was trimmed by 2 bases and J by 9 bases, leaving 14 bases between them. Here the CDR3 DNA reads TGTGCCAGCAGCTTTTTTCGCGCTCGGCAAGCTTTCTTT. Protein product: CASSFFRARQAFF. The whole variable domain, remainder taken from reference TRBV5-4 and TRBJ1-1, is ETGVTQSPTHLIKTRGQQVTLRCSSQSGHNTVSWYQQALGQGPQFIFQYYREEENGRGNFPPRFSGLQFPNYSSELNVNALELDDSALYLCASSFFRARQAFFGQGTRLTVV.

The chain employs TRBV28 and TRBJ1-5; 7 bases are shared with TRBD1. Germline V lookup: CDR1 MDHEN, CDR2 SYDVKM. The CDR3 length is 13 residues. V was clipped by 8 bases and J by 7 bases; unmatched bases: 8. The CDR3 DNA is TGTGCCAGCCGTAGGGACAGAAGCCAGCCCCAGCATTTT. Translating it yields CASRRDRSQPQHF.

In this sample, this clone turned up once. The V and J genes are TRBV18 and TRBJ2-1, with TRBD1 matching over 7 bases. Germline CDR1 KGHSH, CDR2 LQKENI. The trim removed 0 bases at V and 1 base at J, leaving 12 bases unmatched. The CDR3 loop spans 19 amino acids. The CDR3 region is CASSPPPWSDRRSYNEQFF. The CDR3 nucleotides are TGTGCCAGCTCACCACCCCCTTGGTCGGACAGGAGATCCTACAATGAGCAGTTCTTC. The whole variable domain, filled in from reference TRBV18 and TRBJ2-1, reads NAGVMQNPRHLVRRRGQEARLRCSPMKGHSHVYWYRQLPEEGLKFMVYLQKENIIDESGMPKERFSAEFPKEGPSILRIQQVVRGDSAAYFCASSPPPWSDRRSYNEQFFGPGTRLTVL.

Only one count was recorded for this clone. V and J are TRBV28 and TRBJ1-2, with TRBD1 matching 8 bases. Unmatched junction bases numbered 9, after V lost 5 bases and J lost 10 bases. Germline V lookup: CDR1 MDHEN, CDR2 SYDVKM. The CDR3 consists of 13 residues. CDR3 bases: TGTGCCAGCAGTGGACCTTTGGACAGGGCCTACACCTTC. As protein: CASSGPLDRAYTF.

The CDR3 sequence: CASSGWDGVLSSGANVLTF. CDR3 in DNA: TGTGCCAGTAGTGGTTGGGACGGTGTATTAAGCTCTGGGGCCAACGTCCTGACTTTC. This chain links TRBV19 with TRBJ2-6; D is perhaps TRBD1 or TRBD2 (5 bases each). Germline loops: CDR1 LNHDA, CDR2 SQIVND (reference sequence). The V and J ends lost 5 bases and 0 bases respectively, with 20 bases between them. This CDR3 comprises 19 residues.

V usage is TRBV18 and J usage is TRBJ2-2; D remains ambiguous. This CDR3 has 16 residues. From germline, CDR1 is KGHSH and CDR2 LQKENI. Trimming removed 0 bases at V and 0 bases at J, with 8 bases between. Written as DNA, the CDR3 is TGTGCCAGCTCACCACCGGCCAGCCCGAACACCGGGGAGCTGTTTTTT. Translated: CASSPPASPNTGELFF.

This clone was seen only a few times. The rearrangement joins TRBV11-2 to TRBJ2-3; D unresolved. This CDR3 spans 12 amino acids. With 1 base removed from V and 1 base from J, the gap between germline ends came to 0 bases. The germline V gene encodes CDR1 SGHAT and CDR2 FQNNGV. CDR3 coding DNA: TGTGCCAGCAGCTTAGGCACAGATACGCAGTATTTT. Translating it yields CASSLGTDTQYF.

The chain combines TRBV2 with TRBJ1-2; D possibly corresponds to TRBD1 (6 bases). Trimming took 6 bases from V and 4 from J, leaving 12 bases between them. The germline gives CDR1 SNHLY, CDR2 FYNNEI. The CDR3 contains 13 residues. This CDR3 reads CASSRDKLYGYTF. DNA of the CDR3: TGTGCCAGCAGCCGGGACAAACTCTATGGCTACACCTTC.

The chain couples TRBV5-4 to TRBJ2-1; TRBD1 might be the D (6 bases). V was clipped by 4 bases and J by 7 bases, with 12 bases between them. The CDR3 has 13 amino acids. Germline CDR1 is SGHNT and CDR2 is YYREEE (reference sequence). Here the CDR3 reads CASSTLTGNEQFF. DNA for the CDR3: TGTGCCAGCAGCACGCTAACAGGGAATGAGCAGTTCTTC.